This TCR beta chain was sequenced for a study of T-cell memory formation after mild COVID-19. This clonotype was counted between two and nine times. TCRdb redid the calling of the 5' RACE reads with MiXCR, one entry per CDR3 protein. Among 98,000 or so distinct CDR3 sequences listed, 15% to 20% were seen once. Source material: PBMCs or a T cell subset sorted from them (not recorded which). The sequence derives from a man between 18 and 29 years old who had mild COVID-19 (a few samples of this study predate the infection). Cell type and time point are not known.

CDR3 in DNA: TGTGCCAGCAGTCCTGGCCGGGCGGCAGATACGCAGTATTTT. Protein product: CASSPGRAADTQYF. The chain links TRBV12-3 or TRBV12-4 to TRBJ2-3; D uncertain. CDR3 length: 14 residues. V shed 5 bases and J shed 4 bases, with 13 bases lying between them.